Below, 19 T cell receptor beta chains from the same sample are listed, as sequenced in a study of blood T cells in healthy people across ages. A second roughly 6 to 11 cycle PCR used barcoded and J-beta primers. Via MiXCR, TCRdb re-called the 5' RACE reads, giving one row per CDR3 protein. The sample gives around 1,700,000 distinct CDR3 sequences, about 30% of which show up once; roughly 8% is in the top ten. The sample consisted of blood. Source of these receptors: a woman aged 30 to 39 in good health.

This clonotype was seen a few times. This rearrangement joins TRBV6-5 to TRBJ2-2, with 8 positions matching TRBD1. From germline, CDR1 is MNHEY and CDR2 SVGAGI. J gave up 9 bases and V 8 bases, and 11 bases lay outside the gene matches. This CDR3 is 14 amino acids long. CDR3 nucleotides: TGTGCCAGCCACCGGGACAGGCAGCGCAGGGAGCTGTTTTTT. Encoded protein: CASHRDRQRRELFF.

This clonotype was detected only a few times. This chain connects TRBV11-2 to TRBJ1-2; no clear D gene. Germline V gene lookup returns CDR1 SGHAT and CDR2 FQNNGV. CDR3 length: 13 amino acids. Trimming cost V 0 bases and J 12 bases, with 14 bases left between them. CDR3: CASSLDLWLGHTF. CDR3 coding DNA: TGTGCCAGCAGCTTAGATCTCTGGTTAGGTCACACCTTC.

The chain recombines TRBV20-1 with TRBJ1-5, with D uncertain. Trimming left V 3 bases short and J 4 bases short, with 13 bases between. This CDR3 has 14 amino acids. Germline CDR1 reads DFQATT; CDR2 reads SNEGSKA (reference sequence). CDR3 sequence reads: CSAREADYNQPQHF. Written as DNA, the CDR3 is TGCAGTGCTAGGGAGGCAGATTATAATCAGCCCCAGCATTTT.

This clonotype was counted ten times or more. The chain joins TRBV5-1 to TRBJ2-1, with 8 positions matching TRBD1. The CDR3 consists of 11 residues. Losses at the gene ends were 2 bases for V and 12 bases for J; bases not matched to a gene: 1. CDR1 is SGHRS, CDR2 YFSETQ, per germline. The CDR3 DNA reads TGCGCCAGCAGCTTCGGGACAGGGCAGTTCTTC. This translates into CASSFGTGQFF.

The J gene is TRBJ1-1, the V gene TRBV20-1; possibly TRBD1 for D (5 bases). The CDR3 has 15 amino acids. The V gene lost 5 bases and the J gene lost 4 bases, with 20 bases spanning the gap. The germline V gene encodes CDR1 DFQATT and CDR2 SNEGSKA (reference sequence). The CDR3 reads CSADPSQGAGTEAFF. The CDR3 nucleotides read TGCAGTGCTGACCCCTCCCAGGGAGCAGGCACTGAAGCTTTCTTT.

The rearrangement joins TRBV20-1 to TRBJ2-7, with D perhaps matching TRBD1 or TRBD2 (5 bases each). The CDR3 is 14 residues long. Germline V lookup: CDR1 DFQATT, CDR2 SNEGSKA (reference sequence). Trimming cost V 3 bases and J 3 bases, with 15 bases left between them. The CDR3 spells CSASPGTAYYEQYF. The CDR3 bases are TGCAGTGCTAGCCCCGGGACGGCTTACTACGAGCAGTACTTC.

The sample holds a few counts of this clonotype. This sequence joins TRBV6-6 and TRBJ2-5; the D gene could be TRBD1 or TRBD2 (7 bases each). The J call could be wrong; TRBJ2-7 is a better fit for the DNA end. Germline CDR1 is MNHNY and CDR2 is SVGAGI (reference sequence). The CDR3 is 13 residues long. Written as DNA, the CDR3 is TGTGCCAGCAACTCAGGGGGAGGGTACGAGCAGTACTTC. Protein product: CASNSGGGYEQYF.

V is TRBV29-1 and J is TRBJ1-4; D is ambiguous. Germline V gives CDR1 SQVTM, CDR2 ANQGSEA. V was shortened by 5 bases and J by 1 base, with 5 bases between the two germline ends. CDR3 length: 12 residues. CDR3: CSVFGTNEKLFF. The CDR3 region has the DNA TGCAGCGTTTTCGGAACTAATGAAAAACTGTTTTTT.

The chain is built from TRBV4-1 and TRBJ2-2; TRBD2 aligns across 8 bases. Trimming at V came to 1 base and at J to 6 bases, leaving 7 bases not matched to a gene. This CDR3 region has 16 residues. CDR1 is MGHRA and CDR2 is YSYEKL in the germline V gene. The CDR3 here is CASSQGAGGRSGELFF. The CDR3 DNA follows: TGCGCCAGCAGCCAAGGCGCGGGGGGAAGGTCCGGGGAGCTGTTTTTT.

The gene calls are TRBV11-2 and TRBJ2-1; no firm D call. CDR3 length: 12 residues. The germline V gene encodes CDR1 SGHAT and CDR2 FQNNGV. Trimming left V 0 bases short and J 15 bases short, with 12 bases between. CDR3 bases: TGTGCCAGCAGCTTAGAGGGGTACGGGCGGTTCTTC. Translated: CASSLEGYGRFF.

The J gene is TRBJ2-7, the V gene TRBV7-2; D remains ambiguous. V shed 0 bases and J shed 6 bases, with 18 bases lying between them. Germline V CDR1 and CDR2: SGHTA, FQGNSA. The CDR3 runs 16 residues. CDR3 sequence (DNA): TGTGCCAGCAGCTTAGCTGGACCCCAGCGCCCCTCCGAGCAGTACTTC. Translating gives CASSLAGPQRPSEQYF.

J is TRBJ1-2 and V is TRBV7-2, with D possibly TRBD1 on 5 matching bases. CDR1 SGHTA and CDR2 FQGNSA come from the germline V gene. V lost 7 bases to trimming and J lost 5 bases, with 17 bases between them. The CDR3 runs to 14 residues. CDR3 region: CASIGDPAGYGYTF. The CDR3 nucleotides read TGTGCCAGCATAGGGGACCCAGCCGGGTATGGCTACACCTTC.

The chain combines TRBV7-2 with TRBJ2-2, with TRBD2 identical over 9 bases. With 5 bases clipped from V and 4 bases from J, the junction kept 8 bases outside the gene matches. CDR3 length: 16 amino acids. Per germline, CDR1 SGHTA and CDR2 FQGNSA. DNA of the CDR3: TGTGCCAGCAGCACCCCGGCGGGGGGGGGCACCGGGGAGCTGTTTTTT. It specifies CASSTPAGGGTGELFF.

This clonotype was counted at least ten times. This chain joins TRBV20-1 and TRBJ1-2; D unresolved. Looked up from germline, CDR1 is DFQATT and CDR2 is SNEGSKA (reference sequence). There are 15 residues in the CDR3. V was shortened by 0 bases and J by 5 bases, with 16 bases between the two germline ends. The CDR3 protein is CSARDPRIPHYGYTF. CDR3 nucleotide sequence: TGCAGTGCTAGAGACCCCAGAATACCTCATTATGGCTACACCTTC.

This clonotype was seen a handful of times. The chain links TRBV5-4 to TRBJ2-5, with D perhaps TRBD1 or TRBD2 (5 bases each). Germline lookup yields CDR1 SGHNT and CDR2 YYREEE (reference sequence). The CDR3 runs to 14 residues. With 4 bases removed from V and 4 bases from J, the gap between germline ends came to 14 bases. CDR3 DNA: TGTGCCAGCAGCGAGTATGGGGGAAGAGAGACCCAGTACTTC. Translation: CASSEYGGRETQYF. Using reference TRBV5-4 and TRBJ2-5 for the parts outside the CDR3, the full variable domain is ETGVTQSPTHLIKTRGQQVTLRCSSQSGHNTVSWYQQALGQGPQFIFQYYREEENGRGNFPPRFSGLQFPNYSSELNVNALELDDSALYLCASSEYGGRETQYFGPGTRLLVL.

There are a few counts of this clonotype. The gene calls are TRBV12-3 or TRBV12-4 and TRBJ1-2; D remains unclear. This CDR3 comprises 13 residues. V was clipped by 5 bases and J by 4 bases, with 11 bases between them. This CDR3 reads CASSPVISYGYTF. CDR3 nucleotides: TGTGCCAGCAGTCCCGTAATCTCCTATGGCTACACCTTC.

This clonotype was recorded a few times. The chain recombines TRBV4-1 with TRBJ2-7, with D perhaps TRBD1 or TRBD2 (5 bases each). Germline CDR1 is MGHRA and CDR2 is YSYEKL. With 4 bases removed from V and 0 bases from J, the gap between germline ends came to 16 bases. The CDR3 totals 16 residues. This chain's CDR3 is CASSPVPGDPSYEQYF. The DNA for the CDR3 is TGCGCCAGCAGCCCCGTCCCCGGGGACCCCTCCTACGAGCAGTACTTC.

This clonotype showed up just a few times. The V gene is TRBV7-2, the J gene TRBJ2-7; D is uncertain. CDR1 and CDR2 (germline): SGHTA, FQGNSA. This CDR3 has 14 amino acids. Trimming removed 1 base from V and 6 bases from J, with 13 bases in between. The CDR3 spells CASSLEARSGEQYF. In DNA, the CDR3 is TGTGCCAGCAGCTTAGAGGCAAGATCGGGCGAGCAGTACTTC.

This clonotype was counted between two and nine times. The V gene is TRBV7-2, the J gene TRBJ2-1; D gene ambiguous. Deletions cut 2 bases from V and 5 bases from J, with 10 bases between. CDR3 length: 14 amino acids. Germline V gene lookup returns CDR1 SGHTA and CDR2 FQGNSA. CDR3 loop: CASSLRRFNNEQFF. CDR3 in DNA: TGTGCCAGCAGCTTACGGCGGTTCAACAATGAGCAGTTCTTC.